A single sample gave rise to the 8 T cell receptor beta chains below, sequenced in a study of long-term antiretroviral therapy in people with HIV. Researchers report immunoSEQ v3.0 was run at survey level. The assay was immunoSEQ multiplex PCR, and TCRdb's table has in-frame clones only and misses some. Of fewer than 25,000 clones in the sample, 81% were seen once. Sequenced material: unsorted PBMCs, taken at the start of antiretroviral therapy, before treatment. Receptors were obtained from a woman aged 18-30 years with HIV.

The gene calls are TRBV27 and TRBJ2-7, with 12 nucleotides matching TRBD1. Germline trimming cut 6 bases from V and 4 bases from J; bases unmatched to any gene: 7. This CDR3 region has 15 residues. Germline-derived CDR1 and CDR2 are MNHEY and SMNVEV (reference sequence). The chain's CDR3 is CASSQGTGGQYEQYF. In DNA, the CDR3 is TGTGCCAGCAGCCAGGGGACAGGGGGCCAATACGAGCAGTACTTC.

The CDR3, as DNA: TGCGCCAGCAGCCGGGGGGAGTTGGGCACCGGGGAGCTGTTTTTT. It codes for CASSRGELGTGELFF. This chain uses TRBV5-1 with TRBJ2-2; TRBD2 matches at 7 bases. The CDR3 has 15 residues. From germline, CDR1 is SGHRS and CDR2 YFSETQ. The J segment lost 4 bases and the V segment lost 4 bases, leaving 7 bases of the junction unmatched.

The gene calls are TRBV30 and TRBJ1-5, with D uncertain. Germline V gives CDR1 GTSNPN, CDR2 SVGIG (reference sequence). V gave up 2 bases and J gave up 4 bases, with 12 bases separating them. The CDR3 extends over 14 amino acids. CDR3 coding DNA: TGTGCCTGGAGTTATGGGAGTACAAATCAGCCCCAGCATTTT. Translation: CAWSYGSTNQPQHF.

The chain uses TRBV10-1 and TRBJ2-7; the match to TRBD1 covers 9 bases. Germline CDR1 reads WNHNN; CDR2 reads SYGVQD (reference sequence). The CDR3 is 15 amino acids. V lost 4 bases and J lost 5; bases outside the gene matches: 9. DNA for the CDR3: TGCGCCAGCAGTGGGCCGGGACAGGGCGATCACGAGCAGTACTTC. It encodes CASSGPGQGDHEQYF.

The V gene is TRBV29-1, the J gene TRBJ2-2; D not resolved. The V gene's germline CDR1 is SQVTM and CDR2 ANQGSEA. This CDR3 is built from 14 residues. Trimming pared 1 base from V and 2 bases from J, leaving 8 bases between. The CDR3 DNA follows: TGCAGCGTTGAAGGAGGATTCAACACCGGGGAGCTGTTTTTT. As protein: CSVEGGFNTGELFF.

The chain uses TRBV20-1 and TRBJ1-6; a weak D match, TRBD1 (5 bases). The germline V gene encodes CDR1 DFQATT and CDR2 SNEGSKA (reference sequence). V lost 1 base and J 14 bases, leaving 9 bases between the germline ends. The CDR3 spans 11 residues. In DNA, the CDR3 is TGCAGTGCTAGAGCCGGGACTTCCCTCCACTTT. Its translation: CSARAGTSLHF.

This sequence joins TRBV5-1 and TRBJ2-3; a possible D gene is TRBD2 (6 bases). The germline gives CDR1 SGHRS, CDR2 YFSETQ. V lost 0 bases, J lost 1 base, and 6 bases lay in between. The length of the CDR3 is 14 residues. The CDR3, as DNA: TGCGCCAGCAGCTTGGGGGGGGGCACAGATACGCAGTATTTT. This gives the protein CASSLGGGTDTQYF.

This clone came up a few times. The chain uses TRBV7-9 and TRBJ2-6; unclear D gene. The V end was cut by 6 bases, the J end by 0 bases, with 15 bases between. This CDR3 spans 17 amino acids. The V gene's germline CDR1 is SEHNR and CDR2 FQNEAQ (reference sequence). CDR3 protein: CASSWAGASSGANVLTF. The CDR3 region has the DNA TGTGCCAGCAGTTGGGCAGGCGCTAGCTCTGGGGCCAACGTCCTGACTTTC.